The rows below give T cell receptor beta chains drawn from one sample of a study of CD8 T cells in ankylosing spondylitis. TCRdb called the 5' RACE reads again in MiXCR, with one record for every CDR3 protein. The table has around 320,000 distinct CDR3 sequences, less than 25% seen once. The sample consisted of blood, either unsorted or a sorted T cell fraction (not recorded which). These receptors originate from a female donor with ankylosing spondylitis or in good health (not recorded which). The CDR3 runs from the conserved cysteine through the conserved F or W. The order of the fields is J gene, V gene, clone size, D gene, CDR3 protein, CDR3 DNA. The D gene is left open where the match is weak. Clone size is given for some rows only: seen once, a few or many times, or a class if the clone is expanded.

J gene: TRBJ1-1
V gene: TRBV25-1
clone size: -
D gene: -
CDR3 protein: CASSESLNTEAFF
CDR3 DNA: TGTGCCAGCAGTGAATCTCTGAACACTGAAGCTTTCTTT

J gene: TRBJ1-2
V gene: TRBV4-3
clone size: -
D gene: -
CDR3 protein: CASSQDHDGYTF
CDR3 DNA: TGCGCCAGCAGCCAAGACCACGATGGCTACACCTTC

J gene: TRBJ2-7
V gene: TRBV20-1
clone size: many
D gene: -
CDR3 protein: CSARDYEQYF
CDR3 DNA: TGCAGTGCGAGAGACTACGAGCAGTACTTC

J gene: TRBJ2-7
V gene: TRBV5-1
clone size: -
D gene: -
CDR3 protein: CASSVDSGEQYF
CDR3 DNA: TGCGCCAGCAGCGTGGACTCTGGAGAGCAGTACTTC

J gene: TRBJ2-7
V gene: TRBV6-5
clone size: -
D gene: -
CDR3 protein: CASVREGGGATYEQYF
CDR3 DNA: TGTGCCAGCGTTCGAGAGGGCGGTGGGGCCACCTACGAGCAGTACTTC

J gene: TRBJ1-6
V gene: TRBV4-2
clone size: many
D gene: -
CDR3 protein: CASSLEGPYNSPLHF
CDR3 DNA: TGTGCCAGCAGCCTCGAGGGACCTTATAATTCACCCCTCCACTTT

J gene: TRBJ2-3
V gene: TRBV20-1
clone size: -
D gene: -
CDR3 protein: CSATTTQFTDTQYF
CDR3 DNA: TGCAGTGCGACGACTACTCAGTTCACAGATACGCAGTATTTT

J gene: TRBJ2-1
V gene: TRBV6-6
clone size: -
D gene: -
CDR3 protein: CASSEVEGEQFF
CDR3 DNA: TGTGCCAGCAGCGAGGTGGAGGGTGAGCAGTTCTTC

J gene: TRBJ2-3
V gene: TRBV7-2
clone size: few
D gene: -
CDR3 protein: CASSLAVTDYTGDTQYF
CDR3 DNA: TGTGCCAGCAGCTTAGCCGTGACAGATTACACAGGAGATACGCAGTATTTT

J gene: TRBJ1-1
V gene: TRBV6-4
clone size: few
D gene: TRBD1
CDR3 protein: CASSRDRGTGAEAFF
CDR3 DNA: TGTGCCAGCAGTCGCGACAGGGGGACGGGGGCTGAAGCTTTCTTT

J gene: TRBJ1-6
V gene: TRBV5-1
clone size: many
D gene: TRBD1
CDR3 protein: CASRPSTGAINSPLHF
CDR3 DNA: TGCGCCAGCAGGCCGTCTACAGGGGCGATTAATTCACCCCTCCACTTT

J gene: TRBJ1-1
V gene: TRBV2
clone size: -
D gene: TRBD1
CDR3 protein: CASSGQGVTEAFF
CDR3 DNA: TGTGCCAGCAGTGGACAGGGGGTGACTGAAGCTTTCTTT

J gene: TRBJ2-1
V gene: TRBV5-1
clone size: once
D gene: TRBD2
CDR3 protein: CASSSGLAGVRTYNEQFF
CDR3 DNA: TGCGCCAGCAGCTCCGGACTAGCGGGAGTGAGGACCTACAATGAGCAGTTCTTC

J gene: TRBJ2-1
V gene: TRBV7-2
clone size: -
D gene: TRBD2
CDR3 protein: CASSLEGTSGWNEQFF
CDR3 DNA: TGTGCCAGCAGCTTGGAAGGGACTAGCGGGTGGAATGAGCAGTTCTTC

J gene: TRBJ1-2
V gene: TRBV12-3/TRBV12-4
clone size: -
D gene: TRBD1
CDR3 protein: CASSPRQGGGYTF
CDR3 DNA: TGTGCCAGCAGTCCGAGACAGGGAGGGGGCTACACCTTC

J gene: TRBJ2-3
V gene: TRBV20-1
clone size: -
D gene: -
CDR3 protein: CSARPTFTPERRSTDTQYF
CDR3 DNA: TGCAGTGCTAGACCGACTTTCACCCCGGAGCGGAGGTCCACAGATACGCAGTATTTT

J gene: TRBJ2-2
V gene: TRBV7-2
clone size: many
D gene: TRBD1
CDR3 protein: CASSRDRGRTGELFF
CDR3 DNA: TGTGCCAGCAGCCGGGACAGGGGGCGAACCGGGGAGCTGTTTTTT

J gene: TRBJ1-2
V gene: TRBV5-6
clone size: -
D gene: -
CDR3 protein: CASSPQGFAYGYTF
CDR3 DNA: TGTGCCAGCAGCCCGCAGGGTTTTGCTTATGGCTACACCTTC

J gene: TRBJ2-5
V gene: TRBV7-2
clone size: few
D gene: -
CDR3 protein: CASSLNSLAQETQYF
CDR3 DNA: TGTGCCAGCAGCTTAAACTCCTTAGCCCAAGAGACCCAGTACTTC

J gene: TRBJ2-2
V gene: TRBV4-2
clone size: few
D gene: TRBD2
CDR3 protein: CASSLRGSGVNTGELFF
CDR3 DNA: TGTGCCAGCAGCCTCCGGGGGAGCGGGGTCAACACCGGGGAGCTGTTTTTT

J gene: TRBJ1-2
V gene: TRBV7-2
clone size: -
D gene: -
CDR3 protein: CASKHAGIYGYTF
CDR3 DNA: TGTGCCAGCAAACACGCGGGAATCTATGGCTACACCTTC

J gene: TRBJ2-3
V gene: TRBV4-1
clone size: -
D gene: -
CDR3 protein: CASSQGTGFADTQYF
CDR3 DNA: TGCGCCAGCAGCCAGGGAACAGGGTTCGCAGATACGCAGTATTTT

J gene: TRBJ2-1
V gene: TRBV20-1
clone size: -
D gene: TRBD2
CDR3 protein: CCAKLAGGPSFYNEQFF
CDR3 DNA: TGCTGCGCTAAACTAGCGGGAGGGCCTTCCTTTTACAATGAGCAGTTCTTC

J gene: TRBJ2-6
V gene: TRBV6-5
clone size: -
D gene: -
CDR3 protein: CASSYSDLSYFSGANVLTF
CDR3 DNA: TGTGCCAGCAGTTACTCGGACCTGTCCTATTTCTCTGGGGCCAACGTCCTGACTTTC

J gene: TRBJ2-2
V gene: TRBV4-3
clone size: few
D gene: -
CDR3 protein: CASSQQQGIGGELFF
CDR3 DNA: TGCGCCAGCAGCCAGCAACAGGGAATTGGCGGGGAGCTGTTTTTT

J gene: TRBJ2-5
V gene: TRBV20-1
clone size: -
D gene: TRBD2
CDR3 protein: CSARDWSTSGRGERETQYF
CDR3 DNA: TGCAGTGCTAGAGATTGGAGTACTAGCGGGAGAGGGGAAAGGGAGACCCAGTACTTC

J gene: TRBJ2-1
V gene: TRBV13
clone size: few
D gene: -
CDR3 protein: CASSPPGRTNEQFF
CDR3 DNA: TGTGCCAGCAGCCCCCCCGGACGGACCAATGAGCAGTTCTTC

J gene: TRBJ2-2
V gene: TRBV24-1
clone size: few
D gene: -
CDR3 protein: CATSDPHRATGELFF
CDR3 DNA: TGTGCCACCAGTGATCCCCACAGGGCCACCGGGGAGCTGTTTTTT

J gene: TRBJ2-1
V gene: TRBV12-3/TRBV12-4
clone size: -
D gene: TRBD2
CDR3 protein: CASSSGLAGISSYNEQFF
CDR3 DNA: TGTGCCAGCAGTTCGGGACTAGCGGGAATCAGCTCCTACAATGAGCAGTTCTTC

J gene: TRBJ2-3
V gene: TRBV19
clone size: -
D gene: TRBD2
CDR3 protein: CASRPASGGTDTQYF
CDR3 DNA: TGTGCCAGTAGACCGGCTAGCGGGGGGACAGATACGCAGTATTTT

J gene: TRBJ2-3
V gene: TRBV7-2
clone size: few
D gene: TRBD2
CDR3 protein: CASSLGRSGVTDTQYF
CDR3 DNA: TGTGCCAGCAGCTTAGGTAGAAGCGGGGTTACAGATACGCAGTATTTT

J gene: TRBJ1-2
V gene: TRBV6-1
clone size: few
D gene: -
CDR3 protein: CASKDGTFNGYTF
CDR3 DNA: TGTGCCAGTAAAGACGGGACTTTTAATGGCTACACCTTC

J gene: TRBJ1-5
V gene: TRBV12-3/TRBV12-4
clone size: many
D gene: TRBD1
CDR3 protein: CASSLRTGGWSNQPQHF
CDR3 DNA: TGTGCCAGCAGCTTACGGACAGGGGGCTGGAGCAATCAGCCCCAGCATTTT

J gene: TRBJ2-1
V gene: TRBV20-1
clone size: few
D gene: -
CDR3 protein: CSGSPPTGTVSYNEQFF
CDR3 DNA: TGCAGTGGCTCCCCCCCCACCGGGACCGTGTCCTACAATGAGCAGTTCTTC

J gene: TRBJ2-7
V gene: TRBV10-1
clone size: -
D gene: TRBD2
CDR3 protein: CASSGREPTGDF
CDR3 DNA: TGCGCCAGCAGTGGGCGGGAGCCGACCGGGGACTTC

J gene: TRBJ1-2
V gene: TRBV28
clone size: -
D gene: TRBD1
CDR3 protein: CASRPSTGGSHGYTF
CDR3 DNA: TGTGCCAGCAGGCCCTCGACAGGGGGTTCGCATGGCTACACCTTC

J gene: TRBJ1-5
V gene: TRBV6-6
clone size: -
D gene: -
CDR3 protein: CASSHSAGDQPQHF
CDR3 DNA: TGTGCCAGCAGTCACAGTGCCGGGGATCAGCCCCAGCATTTT

J gene: TRBJ2-1
V gene: TRBV24-1
clone size: -
D gene: TRBD2
CDR3 protein: CATSDPGLANEQFF
CDR3 DNA: TGTGCCACCAGTGATCCGGGACTAGCCAATGAGCAGTTCTTC

J gene: TRBJ2-3
V gene: TRBV7-2
clone size: -
D gene: -
CDR3 protein: CASSLPNSGSTDTQYF
CDR3 DNA: TGTGCCAGCAGCCTGCCGAATAGCGGAAGCACAGATACGCAGTATTTT

J gene: TRBJ2-6
V gene: TRBV5-1
clone size: few
D gene: -
CDR3 protein: CASSPSRGGGSANVLTF
CDR3 DNA: TGCGCCAGCAGCCCATCCCGGGGAGGCGGATCGGCCAACGTCCTGACTTTC

J gene: TRBJ2-7
V gene: TRBV12-3/TRBV12-4
clone size: few
D gene: -
CDR3 protein: CASSLREVSYEQYF
CDR3 DNA: TGTGCCAGCAGTTTAAGGGAAGTCTCCTACGAGCAGTACTTC

J gene: TRBJ1-5
V gene: TRBV18
clone size: -
D gene: -
CDR3 protein: CASSPDGRSNQPQHF
CDR3 DNA: TGTGCCAGCTCACCCGATGGACGGAGCAATCAGCCCCAGCATTTT